Below, one T cell receptor (beta chain) is given with its context. Its cognate antigen is unknown. The sample belongs to a study of OX40 agonist ivuxolimab in advanced cancers. The overall study: The mean age was approximately 60 years, ranging from about 23 to 79, with 82.7% of participants male. Eligibility admitted prior anti-PD-1, anti-PD-L1 or anti-CTLA-4 therapy; 30% to 40% had some. Study-level results: Expanded clones tended on average to be more numerous among CD8+ T cells than CD4+.

Sequencing was performed with immunoSEQ multiplex PCR; in TCRdb, only in-frame clones are kept and a portion is missing. This sample yields about 64,000 clones, of which roughly 85% are seen a single time; approximately 5.2% belongs to the top ten. The CDR3 loop spans 12 amino acids. The germline V gene has CDR1 SEHNR and CDR2 FQNEAQ (reference sequence). V was shortened by 5 bases and J by 9 bases, with 11 bases between the two germline ends. Sequences were derived from CD4+ or CD8+ T cells sorted from blood, sampled in a trial of the OX40 agonist ivuxolimab. This clonotype was sampled from an adult with an advanced solid tumor such as melanoma, head and neck, liver or kidney cancer. The chain links TRBV7-9 to TRBJ1-5; D perhaps matches TRBD1 (5 bases). CDR3 sequence: CASSPDRGPQHF. The CDR3 bases are TGTGCCAGCAGCCCGGATAGGGGGCCCCAGCATTTT.